The present TCR beta chain was sequenced within a study of radiotherapy plus CTLA-4 blockade in lung cancer. Study summary: Objective responses were recorded in roughly 20% of patients, with disease control recorded in 25% to 35%.

Remarks on this clone: What it recognizes is unknown.

The germline V gene has CDR1 MNHEY and CDR2 SVGAGI. This CDR3 spans 14 amino acids. V was clipped by 8 bases and J by 1 base, with 12 bases between them. The assay was immunoSEQ multiplex PCR, and TCRdb's table has in-frame clones only and misses some. The sample holds about 76,000 clones; less than 85% are singletons and the top ten take about 0.79%. Focal radiation plus CTLA-4 blockade with ipilimumab was given to patients with chemo-refractory metastatic non-small-cell lung cancer. Study results and caveats: Blood-borne expansion of tumor-derived TCR clones followed radiotherapy plus ipilimumab. In blood, early T cell clone dynamics reportedly predicted response best, together with interferon-beta.

Sequenced here: peripheral blood, sampled from a patient treated with radiotherapy plus ipilimumab. The TCR comes from a human donor with non-small cell lung cancer who had stable disease on radiotherapy plus ipilimumab. The chain links TRBV6-5 to TRBJ1-5; D gene unclear. The CDR3 protein is CASGRTVSNQPQHF. DNA of the CDR3: TGTGCCAGCGGGAGGACGGTCAGCAATCAGCCCCAGCATTTT.